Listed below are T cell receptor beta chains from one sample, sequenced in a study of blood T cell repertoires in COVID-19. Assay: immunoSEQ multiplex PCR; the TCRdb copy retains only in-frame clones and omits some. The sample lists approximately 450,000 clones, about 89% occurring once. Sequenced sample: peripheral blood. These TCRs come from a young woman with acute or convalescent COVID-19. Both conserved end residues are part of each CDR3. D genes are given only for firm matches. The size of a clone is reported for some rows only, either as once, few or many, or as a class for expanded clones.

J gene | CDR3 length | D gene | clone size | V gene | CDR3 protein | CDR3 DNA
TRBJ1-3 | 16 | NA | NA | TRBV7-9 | CASSLGTVSSGNTIYF | TGTGCCAGCAGCCTCGGGACTGTTAGCTCTGGAAACACCATATATTTT
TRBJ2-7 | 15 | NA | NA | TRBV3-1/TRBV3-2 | CASSPRGREHYEQYF | TGTGCCAGCAGCCCGCGGGGAAGGGAGCACTACGAGCAGTACTTC
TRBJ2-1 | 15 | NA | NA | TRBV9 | CASSPRQAIRDEQFF | TGTGCCAGCAGCCCCCGACAGGCAATTCGAGATGAGCAGTTCTTC
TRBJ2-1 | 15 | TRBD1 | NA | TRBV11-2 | CASNPGTEYYNEQFF | TGTGCCAGCAACCCCGGGACAGAGTATTACAATGAGCAGTTCTTC
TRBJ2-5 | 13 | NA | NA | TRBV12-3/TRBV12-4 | CASKASSVGTQYF | TGTGCCAGCAAAGCTAGCAGCGTGGGGACCCAGTACTTC
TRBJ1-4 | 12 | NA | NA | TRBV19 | CASGQSFESLFF | TGTGCCAGTGGACAGAGCTTTGAATCGTTGTTTTTT
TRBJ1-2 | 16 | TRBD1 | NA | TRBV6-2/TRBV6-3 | CASSPGQARANYGYTF | TGTGCCAGCAGTCCCGGACAGGCCCGAGCTAACTATGGCTACACCTTC
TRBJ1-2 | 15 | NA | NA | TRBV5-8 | CASSLLGERLYGYTF | TGTGCCAGCAGCTTGCTTGGGGAGAGGCTCTATGGCTACACCTTC
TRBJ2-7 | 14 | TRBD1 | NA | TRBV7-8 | CASSAGQDPYEQYF | TGTGCCAGCAGCGCGGGACAGGACCCCTACGAGCAGTACTTC
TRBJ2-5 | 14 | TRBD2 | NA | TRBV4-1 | CASSAGGAPETQYF | TGCGCCAGCAGCGCGGGGGGGGCCCCAGAGACCCAGTACTTC
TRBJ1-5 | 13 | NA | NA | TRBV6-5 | CASMRTENQPQHF | TGTGCCAGCATGAGGACTGAAAATCAGCCCCAGCATTTT
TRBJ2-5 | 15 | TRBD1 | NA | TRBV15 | CATSWLGGDVETQYF | TGTGCCACCAGCTGGTTAGGGGGCGATGTGGAGACCCAGTACTTC
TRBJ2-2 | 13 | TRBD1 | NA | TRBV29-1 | CSAGTGISGELFF | TGCAGCGCTGGGACAGGGATTTCCGGGGAGCTGTTTTTT
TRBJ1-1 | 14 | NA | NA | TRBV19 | CASSMGRGDTEAFF | TGTGCCAGTAGTATGGGGCGGGGGGACACTGAAGCTTTCTTT
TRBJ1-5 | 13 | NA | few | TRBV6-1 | CASSDRGNQPQHF | TGTGCCAGCAGTGACAGGGGAAATCAGCCCCAGCATTTT
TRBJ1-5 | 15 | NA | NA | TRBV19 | CASSPSARSNQPQHF | TGTGCCAGTAGTCCTTCTGCCAGAAGCAATCAGCCCCAGCATTTT
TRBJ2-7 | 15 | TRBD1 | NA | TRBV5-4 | CASSSSRTGSYEQYF | TGTGCCAGCAGCTCTTCTAGGACAGGATCCTACGAGCAGTACTTC
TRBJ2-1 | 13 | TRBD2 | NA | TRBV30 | CAWGEGPYNEQFF | TGTGCCTGGGGGGAGGGCCCCTACAATGAGCAGTTCTTC
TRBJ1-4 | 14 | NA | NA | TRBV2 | CASLYRAFNEKLFF | TGTGCCAGCCTATACAGGGCATTTAATGAAAAACTGTTTTTT
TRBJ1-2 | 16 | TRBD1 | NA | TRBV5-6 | CASSPYTGQGNYGYTF | TGTGCCAGCAGCCCATACACCGGACAGGGAAACTATGGCTACACCTTC
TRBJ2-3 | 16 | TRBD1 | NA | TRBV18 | CASSPTWTGGTDTQYF | TGTGCCAGCTCACCGACATGGACAGGGGGCACAGATACGCAGTATTTT
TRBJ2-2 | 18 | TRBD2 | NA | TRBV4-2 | CASSQGSSGGPNYGELFF | TGTGCCAGCAGCCAAGGCAGTAGCGGGGGGCCGAATTACGGGGAGCTGTTTTTT
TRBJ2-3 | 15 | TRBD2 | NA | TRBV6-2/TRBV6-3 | CASSWGLAATDTQYF | TGTGCCAGCAGTTGGGGACTAGCGGCCACAGATACGCAGTATTTT
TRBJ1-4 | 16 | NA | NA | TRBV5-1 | CASSLFLGRVGEKLFF | TGCGCCAGCAGCTTGTTTCTCGGGAGGGTAGGAGAAAAACTGTTTTTT
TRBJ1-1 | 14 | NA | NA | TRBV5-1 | CASRPPDKVTEAFF | TGCGCCAGCAGACCCCCGGACAAGGTCACTGAAGCTTTCTTT
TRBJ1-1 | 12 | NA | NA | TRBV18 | CASSPNGLEAFF | TGTGCCAGCTCACCCAACGGACTTGAAGCTTTCTTT
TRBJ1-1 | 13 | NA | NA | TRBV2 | CASSDAGSTEAFF | TGTGCCAGCAGTGACGCGGGGTCCACTGAAGCTTTCTTT
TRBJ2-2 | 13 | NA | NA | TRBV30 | CAWTLVEPGELFF | TGTGCCTGGACGTTGGTGGAGCCCGGGGAGCTGTTTTTT
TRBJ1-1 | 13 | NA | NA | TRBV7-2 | CASSLWVRGEAFF | TGTGCCAGCAGCTTATGGGTACGGGGTGAAGCTTTCTTT
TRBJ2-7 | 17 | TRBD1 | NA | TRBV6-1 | CASSAKGGQGAAYEQYF | TGTGCCAGCAGTGCCAAGGGGGGACAGGGGGCCGCCTACGAGCAGTACTTC
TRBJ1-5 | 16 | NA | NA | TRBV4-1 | CASSQTGQNSNQPQHF | TGCGCCAGCAGCCAAACAGGGCAGAATAGCAATCAGCCCCAGCATTTT
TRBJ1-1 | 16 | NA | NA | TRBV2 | CASSEGRISMNTEAFF | TGTGCCAGCAGTGAAGGCAGGATTTCGATGAACACTGAAGCTTTCTTT
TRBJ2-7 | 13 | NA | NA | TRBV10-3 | CAISGTASYEQYF | TGTGCCATCAGTGGGACAGCCTCCTACGAGCAGTACTTC
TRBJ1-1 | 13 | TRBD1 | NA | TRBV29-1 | CSALTGMNTEAFF | TGCAGCGCTTTGACAGGGATGAACACTGAAGCTTTCTTT
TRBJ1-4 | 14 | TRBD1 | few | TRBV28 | CASSPIDRDEKLFF | TGTGCCAGCAGCCCAATCGACAGGGATGAAAAACTGTTTTTT
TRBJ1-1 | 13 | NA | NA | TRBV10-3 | CAISDGMNTEAFF | TGTGCCATCAGTGACGGGATGAACACTGAAGCTTTCTTT
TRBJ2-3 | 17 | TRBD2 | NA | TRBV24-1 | CATSEHGAGLSTDTQYF | TGTGCCACCAGTGAACACGGAGCGGGGCTTAGCACAGATACGCAGTATTTT
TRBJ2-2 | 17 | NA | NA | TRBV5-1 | CASSSTAGSRMGGELFF | TGCGCCAGCAGCTCAACGGCGGGGAGCCGGATGGGCGGGGAGCTGTTTTTT
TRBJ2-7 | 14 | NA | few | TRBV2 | CASSEGGFSYEQYF | TGTGCCAGCAGTGAAGGGGGCTTCTCCTACGAGCAGTACTTC
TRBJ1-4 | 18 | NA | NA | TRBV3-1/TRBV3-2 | CASSQYRGGHRNSEKLFF | TGTGCCAGCAGCCAATACCGAGGGGGTCATAGAAATAGTGAAAAACTGTTTTTT
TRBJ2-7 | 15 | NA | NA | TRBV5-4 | CASSLRAGTTSEQYF | TGTGCCAGCAGCTTGCGTGCGGGGACCACTTCCGAGCAGTACTTC
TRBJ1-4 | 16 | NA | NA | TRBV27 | CASSLFAGAQYEKLFF | TGTGCCAGCAGTTTATTCGCAGGGGCGCAGTATGAAAAACTGTTTTTT
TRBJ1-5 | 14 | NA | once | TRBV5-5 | CASSLEPGVRPQHF | TGTGCCAGCAGCTTGGAACCAGGGGTTCGGCCCCAGCATTTT
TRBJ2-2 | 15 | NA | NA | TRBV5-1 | CASSLMGADTGELFF | TGCGCCAGCAGCTTGATGGGGGCCGACACCGGGGAGCTGTTTTTT
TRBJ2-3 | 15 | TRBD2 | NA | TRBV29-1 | CSAATRLAGKDTQYF | TGCAGCGCCGCAACCCGACTAGCGGGGAAAGATACGCAGTATTTT
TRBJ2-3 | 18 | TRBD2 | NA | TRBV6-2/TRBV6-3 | CASSSTIFSGGAGDTQYF | TGTGCCAGCAGCTCCACCATCTTCAGCGGGGGGGCGGGAGATACGCAGTATTTT
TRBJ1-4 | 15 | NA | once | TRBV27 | CASSRSTGSDEKLFF | TGTGCCAGCAGTCGGTCCACGGGGTCGGATGAAAAACTGTTTTTT
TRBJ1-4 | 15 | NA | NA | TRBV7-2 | CASSLATGLDEKLFF | TGTGCCAGCAGCTTAGCTACAGGGCTGGATGAAAAACTGTTTTTT